The T cell receptor (beta chain) under discussion was sequenced for a study of vaccination and CD4 T cells after COVID-19. The overall study: The study drew post-COVID samples a median 101 days after diagnosis (range 35 to 161).

The CDR3 loop spans 13 amino acids. Per germline, CDR1 SGHTA and CDR2 FQGNSA. V was cut by 1 base and J by 6 bases, with 7 bases left in between. A remark on this clonotype: What it binds is not known.

The treatment: approximately 9-day PBMC culture with coronavirus spike peptide pools or control peptides (ViraFEST assay). CD4+ T cells of the unexposed donor were collected before the COVID-19 pandemic (2011-2018). The Oncomine TCR Beta short-read assay was applied to DNA of cultured CD4+ T cells. From CD4+ T cells that had been cultured, genomic DNA was extracted. Each CDR3 protein gets one entry after TCRdb re-called the PCR reads with MiXCR. The sample has about 9,400 distinct CDR3 sequences; 33% are singletons. The J gene is TRBJ1-5, the V gene TRBV7-2, with a possible D match to TRBD1 (5 bases). Sequencing input: CD4+ T cells from blood, cultured in vitro. The TCR was taken from a human donor in good health. The CDR3 loop is CASSLGGSQPQHF. The CDR3 DNA reads as TGTGCCAGCAGCTTAGGGGGGAGTCAGCCCCAGCATTTT.